The rows below give T cell receptor beta chains drawn from one sample of a study of blood T cell repertoires in COVID-19. The data were produced by immunoSEQ multiplex PCR, yet TCRdb's version contains in-frame clones alone and is incomplete. The data contain 45,000 to 50,000 clones, approximately 83% of them seen just once; the ten biggest clones take up approximately 32%. The sample consisted of peripheral blood. These receptors came from a woman aged 80 or older with COVID-19, enrolled during active disease. The conserved cysteine and the conserved F or W are not part of the CDR3 here. Fields, in order: J gene, V gene, clone size, CDR3 protein. A clone size is listed for some rows: how often the clone was seen (once, few, many), or a class if it is expanded.

j_call: TRBJ2-5; v_call: TRBV28; clone_size: .; cdr3_aa: ASSPPGTPETQY
j_call: TRBJ2-5; v_call: TRBV7-2; clone_size: .; cdr3_aa: ASSSNRGKETQY
j_call: TRBJ1-5; v_call: TRBV4-2; clone_size: .; cdr3_aa: ASSPNQGNGQPQH
j_call: TRBJ2-3; v_call: TRBV9; clone_size: .; cdr3_aa: ASSVGTSGRGTDTQY
j_call: TRBJ1-1; v_call: TRBV5-1; clone_size: once; cdr3_aa: ASSHRVSTEAF
j_call: TRBJ2-7; v_call: TRBV5-1; clone_size: .; cdr3_aa: ASSLTGSSSYEQY
j_call: TRBJ2-3; v_call: TRBV11-3; clone_size: once; cdr3_aa: ASSLEGRADTQY
j_call: TRBJ2-7; v_call: TRBV6-1; clone_size: .; cdr3_aa: ASSEGQNSYEQY
j_call: TRBJ2-3; v_call: TRBV6-5; clone_size: .; cdr3_aa: ASGLTSGSGNTQY
j_call: TRBJ1-5; v_call: TRBV5-1; clone_size: .; cdr3_aa: ASSLSGGPYSNQPQH
j_call: TRBJ2-4; v_call: TRBV28; clone_size: .; cdr3_aa: ASSSQGRNIQY
j_call: TRBJ2-5; v_call: TRBV3-1/TRBV3-2; clone_size: .; cdr3_aa: ASSQARRLETQY
j_call: TRBJ2-1; v_call: TRBV6-5; clone_size: .; cdr3_aa: ASSYRRTSGPNEQF
j_call: TRBJ1-5; v_call: TRBV11-2; clone_size: once; cdr3_aa: ASSFRVGQPQH
j_call: TRBJ2-1; v_call: TRBV5-1; clone_size: .; cdr3_aa: ASSLGGTSQF
j_call: TRBJ2-3; v_call: TRBV5-6; clone_size: .; cdr3_aa: ASSFVGASTDTQY
j_call: TRBJ2-4; v_call: TRBV6-2/TRBV6-3; clone_size: .; cdr3_aa: ASSLGRRITKNIQY
j_call: TRBJ1-6; v_call: TRBV7-9; clone_size: .; cdr3_aa: ASSRDTSPLH
j_call: TRBJ2-2; v_call: TRBV5-5; clone_size: .; cdr3_aa: ASSLKGGLGAGELF
j_call: TRBJ1-2; v_call: TRBV5-1; clone_size: .; cdr3_aa: ASSWGDGGYT
j_call: TRBJ1-6; v_call: TRBV5-4; clone_size: few; cdr3_aa: ASSSIIRTANSPLH
j_call: TRBJ1-2; v_call: TRBV6-5; clone_size: .; cdr3_aa: ASTRGQPGNYGYT
j_call: TRBJ2-3; v_call: TRBV5-1; clone_size: .; cdr3_aa: ASSLMAGSTDTQY
j_call: TRBJ2-6; v_call: TRBV9; clone_size: .; cdr3_aa: ASSASGQGALGANVLT
j_call: TRBJ1-5; v_call: TRBV3-1/TRBV3-2; clone_size: few; cdr3_aa: ASSLGQLNQPQH
j_call: TRBJ2-2; v_call: TRBV7-2; clone_size: .; cdr3_aa: ASRQQGVGELF
j_call: TRBJ1-5; v_call: TRBV3-1/TRBV3-2; clone_size: .; cdr3_aa: ASSPSGGNQPQH
j_call: TRBJ2-7; v_call: TRBV4-1; clone_size: once; cdr3_aa: ASSQLAGANYEQY
j_call: TRBJ2-1; v_call: TRBV18; clone_size: .; cdr3_aa: ASSAAPEQF
j_call: TRBJ1-2; v_call: TRBV4-3; clone_size: .; cdr3_aa: ASSRLAEDYGYT
j_call: TRBJ2-1; v_call: TRBV4-3; clone_size: .; cdr3_aa: ASSQGGPGLAGGNEQF
j_call: TRBJ1-1; v_call: TRBV4-2; clone_size: .; cdr3_aa: ASSPTTAGTGITEAF
j_call: TRBJ2-1; v_call: TRBV7-2; clone_size: .; cdr3_aa: ASSLGGGPYNEQF
j_call: TRBJ2-1; v_call: TRBV7-2; clone_size: few; cdr3_aa: ASTPWRPNYNEQF
j_call: TRBJ2-7; v_call: TRBV27; clone_size: few; cdr3_aa: ASSLWQNTYEQY
j_call: TRBJ1-1; v_call: TRBV7-2; clone_size: .; cdr3_aa: ASSLDRGNTEAF
j_call: TRBJ1-2; v_call: TRBV7-9; clone_size: once; cdr3_aa: ASSLPVPPLNYGYT
j_call: TRBJ1-3; v_call: TRBV19; clone_size: .; cdr3_aa: ASSPGQAPRNTIY
j_call: TRBJ2-2; v_call: TRBV28; clone_size: .; cdr3_aa: ASSLTPGGAVGELF
j_call: TRBJ2-7; v_call: TRBV7-2; clone_size: .; cdr3_aa: ASSLDRFYEQY
j_call: TRBJ2-5; v_call: TRBV24-1; clone_size: .; cdr3_aa: ATSDPGQGGETQY
j_call: TRBJ1-2; v_call: TRBV5-6; clone_size: .; cdr3_aa: ASSLVGRLNYGYT
j_call: TRBJ2-2; v_call: TRBV14; clone_size: .; cdr3_aa: ASSQDQGINTGELF